This is a list of T cell receptor beta chains from one sample in a study of control samples from healthy donors and cancer patients. Method: immunoSEQ multiplex PCR; TCRdb's copy keeps in-frame clones and lacks some. This table holds approximately 150,000 clones, approximately 94% found once. Sequenced material: blood. These receptors were collected from a woman younger than 30 in good health. Both conserved end residues are part of each CDR3. The order of the fields is clone size, D gene, J gene, V gene, CDR3 protein, CDR3 DNA. A D gene is named only where the DNA matches it firmly. Size is omitted from some rows. Given values are once, few, many or a class for expanded clones.

NA	TRBD1	TRBJ1-1	TRBV7-9	CASSLTGVTEAFF	TGTGCCAGCAGCTTGACAGGGGTTACTGAAGCTTTCTTT
NA	NA	TRBJ2-3	TRBV28	CASSFYYRSTDTQYF	TGTGCCAGCAGTTTTTATTACCGGAGCACAGATACGCAGTATTTT
NA	NA	TRBJ1-4	TRBV28	CASRFLGKLFF	TGTGCCAGCAGATTTTTGGGAAAACTGTTTTTT
NA	NA	TRBJ2-2	TRBV12-5	CASGLVLNPRNTGELFF	TGTGCTAGTGGTTTGGTACTTAATCCCCGGAACACCGGGGAGCTGTTTTTT
once	NA	TRBJ1-1	TRBV11-2	CASSLTLGGGGTEAFF	TGTGCCAGCAGCTTGACGCTAGGGGGGGGAGGCACTGAAGCTTTCTTT
NA	NA	TRBJ1-2	TRBV10-3	CAITMGPRRATPFNYGYTF	TGTGCCATCACCATGGGACCACGGCGGGCAACACCCTTCAACTATGGCTACACCTTC
once	TRBD1	TRBJ1-4	TRBV19	CASSFGGTGREKLFF	TGTGCCAGTAGTTTTGGCGGGACAGGGCGGGAAAAACTGTTTTTT
NA	NA	TRBJ1-1	TRBV19	CASSFTGTVNTEAFF	TGTGCCAGTAGCTTTACCGGGACCGTGAACACTGAAGCTTTCTTT
NA	TRBD2	TRBJ2-3	TRBV4-3	CASSQVLAGGTSTDTQYF	TGCGCCAGCAGCCAGGTACTAGCGGGAGGTACTAGCACAGATACGCAGTATTTT
NA	NA	TRBJ1-2	TRBV29-1	CSVRQQTGIHGYTF	TGCAGCGTGAGACAACAAACAGGGATCCATGGCTACACCTTC
NA	NA	TRBJ2-3	TRBV28	CASSSLSGTDTQYF	TGTGCCAGCAGCTCCCTTTCGGGCACAGATACGCAGTATTTT
NA	TRBD1	TRBJ1-2	TRBV27	CASRAGGFNYGYTF	TGTGCCAGCAGGGCAGGGGGCTTTAACTATGGCTACACCTTC
NA	NA	TRBJ1-6	TRBV15	CATSRVRWGQGQSDSPLHF	TGTGCCACCAGCAGAGTTCGGTGGGGGCAAGGACAGTCGGATTCACCCCTCCACTTT